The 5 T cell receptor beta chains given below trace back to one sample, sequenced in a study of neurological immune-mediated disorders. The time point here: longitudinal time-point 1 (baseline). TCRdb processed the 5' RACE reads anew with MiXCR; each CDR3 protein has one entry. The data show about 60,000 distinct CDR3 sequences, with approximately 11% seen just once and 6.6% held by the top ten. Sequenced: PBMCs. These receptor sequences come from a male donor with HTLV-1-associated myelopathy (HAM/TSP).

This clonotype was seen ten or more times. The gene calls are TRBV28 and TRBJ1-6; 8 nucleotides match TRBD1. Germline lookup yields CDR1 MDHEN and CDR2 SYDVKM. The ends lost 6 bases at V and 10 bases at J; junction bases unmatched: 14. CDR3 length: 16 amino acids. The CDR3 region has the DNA TGTGCCAGCAGCCCTTGGGCAGGGGGCCCTCGATCACCCCTCCACTTT. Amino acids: CASSPWAGGPRSPLHF.

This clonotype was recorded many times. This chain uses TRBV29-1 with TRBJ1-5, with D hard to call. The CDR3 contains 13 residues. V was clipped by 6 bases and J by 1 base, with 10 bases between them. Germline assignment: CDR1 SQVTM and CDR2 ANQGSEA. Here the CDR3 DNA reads TGCAGCGTAATTTTGCAAAGCAATCAGCCCCAGCATTTT. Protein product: CSVILQSNQPQHF.

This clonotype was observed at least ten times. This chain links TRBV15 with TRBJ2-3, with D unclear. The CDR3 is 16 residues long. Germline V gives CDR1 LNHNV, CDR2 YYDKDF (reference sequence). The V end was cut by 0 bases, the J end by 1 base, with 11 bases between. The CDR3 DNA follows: TGTGCCACCAGCAGAGATGCCCCCCCCCGCACAGATACGCAGTATTTT. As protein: CATSRDAPPRTDTQYF. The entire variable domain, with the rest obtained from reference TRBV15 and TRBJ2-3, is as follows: DAMVIQNPRYQVTQFGKPVTLSCSQTLNHNVMYWYQQKSSQAPKLLFHYYDKDFNNEADTPDNFQSRRPNTSFCFLDIRSPGLGDTAMYLCATSRDAPPRTDTQYFGPGTRLTVL.

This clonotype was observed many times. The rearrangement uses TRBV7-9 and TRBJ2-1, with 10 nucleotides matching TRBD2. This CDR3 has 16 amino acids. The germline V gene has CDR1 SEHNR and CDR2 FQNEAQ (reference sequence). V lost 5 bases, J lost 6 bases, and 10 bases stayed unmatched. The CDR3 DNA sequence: TGTGCCAGCAGCCCGTTAGCGGGGGGAAATGTCAATGAGCAGTTCTTC. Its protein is CASSPLAGGNVNEQFF.

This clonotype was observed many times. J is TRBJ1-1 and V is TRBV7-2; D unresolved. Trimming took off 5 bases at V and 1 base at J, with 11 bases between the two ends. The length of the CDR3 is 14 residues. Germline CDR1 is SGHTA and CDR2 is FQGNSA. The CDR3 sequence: CASSPSAANTEAFF. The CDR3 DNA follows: TGTGCCAGCAGCCCGAGCGCGGCGAACACTGAAGCTTTCTTT.